This passage covers 23 T cell receptor beta chains from one sample sequenced in a study of T cell changes during pregnancy in multiple sclerosis. Assay: immunoSEQ multiplex PCR; the TCRdb copy retains only in-frame clones and omits some. In the table there are 50,000 to 70,000 clones, 93% of which are singletons. Here the sequenced sample was peripheral blood, taken after pregnancy. The receptors originated from a female donor with multiple sclerosis, enrolled in a pregnancy study.

The V and J genes are TRBV28 and TRBJ2-3; D is unresolved. The CDR3 runs to 14 residues. Germline loops: CDR1 MDHEN, CDR2 SYDVKM. V was shortened by 4 bases and J by 2 bases, with 10 bases between the two germline ends. The CDR3 loop reads CASSWAYLTDTQYF. The CDR3 DNA reads TGTGCCAGCAGTTGGGCTTACCTCACAGATACGCAGTATTTT.

This rearrangement joins TRBV29-1 to TRBJ2-2; maybe TRBD1 (6 bases). Germline lookup yields CDR1 SQVTM and CDR2 ANQGSEA. Trimming left V 6 bases short and J 2 bases short, with 10 bases between. This CDR3 contains 13 residues. The CDR3 bases are TGCAGCGTCGAGACAGGAAACACCGGGGAGCTGTTTTTT. Protein: CSVETGNTGELFF.

The chain uses TRBV7-2 and TRBJ1-3; 12 positions match TRBD1. Per germline, CDR1 SGHTA and CDR2 FQGNSA. The V gene end was trimmed by 4 bases and the J gene end by 2 bases; junction bases not matched to a gene: 3. The CDR3 length is 16 residues. The CDR3 nucleotides read TGTGCCAGCAGCTCCGGGACAGGGGGCACTGGAAACACCATATATTTT. Protein: CASSSGTGGTGNTIYF. Full variable domain (rest looked up from reference TRBV7-2 and TRBJ1-3): GAGVSQSPSNKVTEKGKDVELRCDPISGHTALYWYRQSLGQGLEFLIYFQGNSAPDKSGLPSDRFSAERTGGSVSTLTIQRTQQEDSAVYLCASSSGTGGTGNTIYFGEGSWLTVV.

J is TRBJ2-2 and V is TRBV5-1; D perhaps matches TRBD1 (6 bases). The length of the CDR3 is 15 residues. CDR1 is SGHRS and CDR2 is YFSETQ in the germline V gene. Deletions cut 5 bases from V and 1 base from J, with 12 bases between. DNA of the CDR3: TGCGCCAGCAGTGGGGGCGGCGTGAACACCGGGGAGCTGTTTTTT. Translation: CASSGGGVNTGELFF. The full variable domain, its missing parts supplied by reference TRBV5-1 and TRBJ2-2, is KAGVTQTPRYLIKTRGQQVTLSCSPISGHRSVSWYQQTPGQGLQFLFEYFSETQRNKGNFPGRFSGRQFSNSRSEMNVSTLELGDSALYLCASSGGGVNTGELFFGEGSRLTVL.

This clone has just one count. The chain joins TRBV5-8 to TRBJ2-7, with 7 bases lining up with TRBD2. Trimming cost V 1 base and J 7 bases; bases outside gene matches: 11. The CDR3 is made up of 15 amino acids. Germline-derived CDR1 and CDR2 are SGHTS and YDEGEE. The DNA of the CDR3 is TGTGCCAGCAGCTTGATGCGGGAGTTCTGGTGGGAGCAGTACTTC. It codes for CASSLMREFWWEQYF.

J is TRBJ2-1 and V is TRBV29-1; D is unclear. The CDR3 loop spans 14 amino acids. Trimming shortened V by 3 bases and J by 7 bases, and 16 bases separated the two germline ends. Germline V lookup: CDR1 SQVTM, CDR2 ANQGSEA. CDR3 residues: CSVDTARAYNEQFF. The CDR3 bases are TGCAGCGTTGATACGGCTAGAGCTTATAATGAGCAGTTCTTC.

Written as DNA, the CDR3 is TGTGCCAGTAGTATAGGACTAGCGGGATATTTTGATGAGCAGTTCTTC. It yields the protein CASSIGLAGYFDEQFF. The chain carries TRBV19 and TRBJ2-1, with 11 bases that match TRBD2. V shed 1 base and J 8 bases; nucleotides not matched to a gene: 7. Germline V gene sequence: CDR1 LNHDA, CDR2 SQIVND (reference sequence). The CDR3 is made up of 16 amino acids.

The chain uses TRBV6-1 and TRBJ2-2; D unclear. The germline V gene has CDR1 MNHNS and CDR2 SASEGT. V lost 0 bases and J 6 bases, leaving 5 bases between the germline ends. This CDR3 comprises 13 residues. The CDR3 sequence is CASSEAYPGELFF. CDR3 sequence (DNA): TGTGCCAGCAGTGAAGCATATCCCGGGGAGCTGTTTTTT.

The rearrangement links TRBV19 to TRBJ2-3; D is uncertain. In germline, CDR1 is LNHDA, CDR2 SQIVND (reference sequence). This CDR3 has 15 amino acids. Trimming shortened V by 5 bases and J by 0 bases, and 12 bases separated the two germline ends. The CDR3 reads CASSVTVASTDTQYF. The CDR3, as DNA: TGTGCCAGTAGTGTGACTGTTGCTAGCACAGATACGCAGTATTTT. The complete variable domain, with remaining parts taken from reference TRBV19 and TRBJ2-3, reads DGGITQSPKYLFRKEGQNVTLSCEQNLNHDAMYWYRQDPGQGLRLIYYSQIVNDFQKGDIAEGYSVSREKKESFPLTVTSAQKNPTAFYLCASSVTVASTDTQYFGPGTRLTVL.

The V and J genes are TRBV7-2 and TRBJ1-1, with unresolved D. Germline values: CDR1 SGHTA, CDR2 FQGNSA. The CDR3 contains 14 residues. Trimming removed 3 bases from V and 3 bases from J, with 11 bases in between. CDR3 in DNA: TGTGCCAGCAGCTTGGTGGGCAGCTACACTGAAGCTTTCTTT. Protein: CASSLVGSYTEAFF.

The table lists this clone with a count of one. The CDR3 spells CASSHPGLADNEQFF. The CDR3 coding sequence is TGTGCCAGCAGCCACCCGGGACTAGCGGACAATGAGCAGTTCTTC. The J gene is TRBJ2-1, the V gene TRBV5-4, with 11 bases that match TRBD2. Germline assignment: CDR1 SGHNT and CDR2 YYREEE (reference sequence). Trimming took 4 bases from V and 5 from J; bases not matched to a gene: 5. CDR3 size: 15 residues.

The chain combines TRBV27 with TRBJ2-7, with D possibly TRBD2 on 7 matching bases. CDR3 length: 15 residues. Per the germline V gene, CDR1 is MNHEY and CDR2 is SMNVEV (reference sequence). V was cut by 3 bases and J by 3 bases, with 15 bases left in between. This CDR3 reads CASSFMAGAYYEQYF. The CDR3 coding sequence is TGTGCCAGCAGTTTTATGGCGGGGGCCTACTACGAGCAGTACTTC.

This sequence joins TRBV5-1 and TRBJ2-2; D is perhaps TRBD2 (5 bases). The CDR3 is 16 amino acids. The germline V gene has CDR1 SGHRS and CDR2 YFSETQ. V gave up 5 bases and J gave up 2 bases, with 16 bases separating them. CDR3 DNA: TGCGCCAGCAGTCGACCCCTAGCAGTAAACACCGGGGAGCTGTTTTTT. Its protein product is CASSRPLAVNTGELFF. The full variable domain, completed using reference TRBV5-1 and TRBJ2-2, is KAGVTQTPRYLIKTRGQQVTLSCSPISGHRSVSWYQQTPGQGLQFLFEYFSETQRNKGNFPGRFSGRQFSNSRSEMNVSTLELGDSALYLCASSRPLAVNTGELFFGEGSRLTVL.

The chain carries TRBV4-3 and TRBJ2-3; unclear D gene. The CDR3 extends over 17 amino acids. CDR1 and CDR2 from the germline V gene are LGHNA and YSLEER. V was pared by 0 bases and J by 4 bases, with 17 bases between. Here the CDR3 DNA reads TGCGCCAGCAGCCAAGACACCCCCGGGTTGGAGTCAGATACGCAGTATTTT. Translation gives CASSQDTPGLESDTQYF.

The V call is TRBV11-3, the J call TRBJ2-7; D not certain. Germline CDR1 SGHNT, CDR2 YENEEA. The V gene lost 3 bases and the J gene lost 0 bases, with 6 bases spanning the gap. The CDR3 covers 13 residues. The CDR3: CASSFPSSYEQYF. CDR3 nucleotide sequence: TGTGCCAGCAGCTTCCCCAGCTCCTACGAGCAGTACTTC.

The chain recombines TRBV29-1 with TRBJ2-7, with D possibly TRBD2 on 5 matching bases. The CDR3 is made up of 15 amino acids. Germline lookup yields CDR1 SQVTM and CDR2 ANQGSEA. V was pared by 0 bases and J by 7 bases, with 19 bases between. The CDR3 DNA is TGCAGCGTTGAAGATCAGGATAGCAGGAGGAGGGAGCAGTACTTC. Protein sequence: CSVEDQDSRRREQYF.

This clone was recorded once. The chain combines TRBV7-8 with TRBJ2-6; the match to TRBD1 covers 8 bases. Germline CDR1 reads SGHVS; CDR2 reads FQNEAQ. The CDR3 is made up of 18 amino acids. With 5 bases clipped from V and 1 base from J, the junction kept 10 bases outside the gene matches. CDR3 bases: TGTGCCAGCAGCACCTTGCCGGGACAGGTATCTGGGGCCAACGTCCTGACTTTC. It specifies CASSTLPGQVSGANVLTF.

The chain is built from TRBV27 and TRBJ2-5, with 10 bases that match TRBD2. This CDR3 has 15 amino acids. Germline CDR1 and CDR2: MNHEY and SMNVEV (reference sequence). V trimming: 3 bases; J trimming: 6 bases; junction bases outside the gene matches: 7. DNA for the CDR3: TGTGCCAGCAGTTTTTCGGCTAGCGGGAGTAAGACCCAGTACTTC. It encodes CASSFSASGSKTQYF.

The chain joins TRBV30 to TRBJ2-6, with a possible D match to TRBD2 (5 bases). The germline gives CDR1 GTSNPN, CDR2 SVGIG (reference sequence). This CDR3 has 14 residues. V lost 7 bases to trimming and J lost 0 bases, with 10 bases between them. The CDR3 DNA is TGTGCCTCGACCGGGGACTCTGGGGCCAACGTCCTGACTTTC. This codes for CASTGDSGANVLTF.

J is TRBJ2-2 and V is TRBV7-2; perhaps TRBD2 as D (6 bases). CDR3 size: 16 residues. Germline V gene lookup returns CDR1 SGHTA and CDR2 FQGNSA. Trimming removed 1 base from V and 5 bases from J, with 14 bases in between. The chain's CDR3 is CASSLGETRRTGELFF. CDR3 bases: TGTGCCAGCAGCTTAGGGGAGACTAGGAGGACCGGGGAGCTGTTTTTT.

V gene TRBV5-4 combines with J gene TRBJ2-1, with TRBD2 identical over 8 bases. After removal of 2 bases from V and 5 bases from J, the junction contained 9 bases not matched to a gene. This CDR3 contains 16 residues. Germline V gene data show CDR1 as SGHNT and CDR2 as YYREEE (reference sequence). The CDR3 DNA follows: TGTGCCAGCAGCTTTAAGCGGGAGATGAGAGACAATGAGCAGTTCTTC. The encoded protein is CASSFKREMRDNEQFF. The whole variable domain, filled in from reference TRBV5-4 and TRBJ2-1, reads ETGVTQSPTHLIKTRGQQVTLRCSSQSGHNTVSWYQQALGQGPQFIFQYYREEENGRGNFPPRFSGLQFPNYSSELNVNALELDDSALYLCASSFKREMRDNEQFFGPGTRLTVL.

CDR3 in amino acids: CASSLEGTPRGTEAFF. CDR3 coding DNA: TGCGCCAGCAGCTTGGAAGGGACACCTAGAGGAACTGAAGCTTTCTTT. V and J are TRBV5-1 and TRBJ1-1; a weak D match, TRBD1 (6 bases). Germline CDR1 is SGHRS and CDR2 is YFSETQ. The CDR3 contains 16 residues. With 0 bases removed from V and 5 bases from J, the gap between germline ends came to 17 bases.

The chain couples TRBV27 to TRBJ2-7; D may be TRBD1 (6 bases). This CDR3 spans 14 amino acids. V lost 6 bases and J 0 bases, leaving 12 bases between the germline ends. Germline lookup yields CDR1 MNHEY and CDR2 SMNVEV (reference sequence). The CDR3 protein is CASSLQGSSYEQYF. The CDR3, as DNA: TGTGCCAGCAGCCTACAGGGTAGCTCCTACGAGCAGTACTTC.